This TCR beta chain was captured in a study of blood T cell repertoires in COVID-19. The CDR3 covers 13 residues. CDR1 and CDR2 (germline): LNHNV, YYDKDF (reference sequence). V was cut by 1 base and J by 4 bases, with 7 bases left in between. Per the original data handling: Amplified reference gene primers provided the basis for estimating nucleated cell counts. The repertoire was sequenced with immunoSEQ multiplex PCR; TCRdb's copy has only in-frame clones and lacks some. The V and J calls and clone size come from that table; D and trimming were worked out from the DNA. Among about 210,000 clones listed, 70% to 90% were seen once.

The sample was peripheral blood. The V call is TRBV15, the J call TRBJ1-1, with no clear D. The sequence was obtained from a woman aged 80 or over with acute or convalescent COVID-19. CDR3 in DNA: TGTGCCACCAGCAGAGGGGGAGGCACTGAAGCTTTCTTT. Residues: CATSRGGGTEAFF.